This TCR beta chain was observed in a study of OX40 agonist ivuxolimab in advanced cancers. Background for the entire study: The costimulatory receptor OX40 (CD134) was targeted by ivuxolimab, a fully human IgG2 agonistic monoclonal antibody. Intravenous ivuxolimab was administered to patients every 2 weeks at six dose levels: 0.01, 0.1, 0.3, 1.5, 3 and 10 mg/kg. Among the approximately 50 dose-escalation patients, about 19 had hepatocellular carcinoma, 15 or so melanoma, 9 renal cell carcinoma and 9 head and neck cancer. In the dose-escalation cohort, 82.7% of patients were male, and the mean age was roughly 60 years, with a range of about 23 to 80. Patients were allowed to have had prior anti-PD-1, anti-PD-L1 or anti-CTLA-4 therapy, and around two fifths of the dose-escalation patients had been treated with checkpoint inhibitors. Partial responses occurred in three dose-escalation patients, of whom one had hepatocellular carcinoma and two had cutaneous melanoma. The point of sequencing TCRbeta in the periphery was to test whether ivuxolimab changed TCR sequence diversity and drove clonal T-cell expansion. The monotherapy dose-escalation portion (N ≈ 56 patients) of the phase I ivuxolimab trial is reported in the paper.

What the research found in general, with its limitations: After ivuxolimab, CD8+ T cells had more expanded clones than CD4+ T cells on average. The antigen specificity of the peripheral T cells that underwent clonal expansion was not determined. Partial responders in the 0.1-3.0 mg/kg groups had among the lowest normalized peripheral clonal expansion, especially among CD8+ T cells. At doses of 0.1 to 3.0 mg/kg, clonal expansion of both CD4+ and CD8+ T cells in blood was seen between baseline and week 6. Low levels of normalized T-cell clonal expansion were also seen in some patients who did not respond.

As for this clone: No cognate antigen has been identified for it. No per-base quality is available; no much larger clone lies one base away.

Genomic DNA was isolated from the sorted cells so that the TCRbeta CDR3 region could be sequenced. TCRbeta CDR3 regions were sequenced using the immunoSEQ Assay. The source is immuneACCESS, and TCRdb retained only in-frame sequences with V and J called. Part of the clones is not carried over; for the studies checked, unresolved V genes explain less than half of this, and the remainder is unexplained. Within this sample are more than 80,000 clones, with roughly 92% of them counted one time only. The ten largest account for about 2.4% of the sample. In the germline V gene, CDR1 corresponds to SGHTA and CDR2 to FQGNSA. From the cysteine through the phenylalanine, the CDR3 covers 15 amino acids. The read is trimmed to its CDR3 DNA, 45 bases read in frame from base 1. The germline V and J ends show losses of 2 bases and 2 bases respectively, and no gene match explains 5 bases of the junction. The trial excluded patients who had a history of autoimmune disease or who were on systemic immunosuppression. Peripheral blood for TCR sequencing was drawn from every dose cohort at baseline, at cycle 4 day 1 and at cycle 7 day 1. The samples were drawn from a first-in-human, open-label, multicenter phase I dose-escalation trial of ivuxolimab. Adults with locally advanced or metastatic melanoma, renal cell, hepatocellular, or head and neck squamous cell carcinoma were enrolled in the trial. Before TCR sequencing, CD4+ T cells and CD8+ T cells were sorted from peripheral blood as separate populations.

The clonotype comes from an adult with an advanced solid tumor such as melanoma, head and neck, liver or kidney cancer. The sequencing here drew on CD4+ or CD8+ T cells sorted from blood, taken in a trial of the OX40 agonist ivuxolimab. This receptor chain uses TRBV7-2 and TRBJ2-5, with TRBD2 matching 7 junction bases. Here the CDR3 is given as CASSLWDYLQETQYF. The DNA is as follows: TGTGCCAGCAGCTTATGGGACTACCTACAAGAGACCCAGTACTTC.